Included here is one T cell receptor beta chain sequence, with context. Its target is not known. Germline V lookup: CDR1 SNHLY, CDR2 FYNNEI. With 7 bases removed from V and 1 base from J, the gap between germline ends came to 9 bases. The CDR3 is 13 residues long. These data belong to a study of T-cell memory formation after mild COVID-19. Regarding the study as a whole: Nothing showed for sure that second-wave clones peaking on day 37 were SARS-CoV-2 specific. Within pre-infection memory, some responding clones were found, suggesting cross-reactive memory joined. Mostly located in CM and EM were contracting CD4+ clones, with contracting CD8+ clones located in EMRA.

5'RACE, which relied on constant-segment primers, yielded TCR alpha and TCR beta cDNA libraries carrying sample barcodes and UMIs. From the 5' RACE reads, TCRdb called clonotypes with MiXCR, one entry per CDR3 protein. The data contain about 270,000 distinct CDR3 sequences, 15% of them singletons. The rearrangement joins TRBV2 to TRBJ2-3; tentative D call: TRBD2 (5 bases). This receptor was taken from an adult woman who had mild COVID-19 (a few samples of this study predate the infection). Cell type and time point are not known. Input material: PBMCs or a T cell subset sorted from them (not recorded which). This CDR3 reads CASKRDRTDTQYF. CDR3 coding DNA: TGTGCCAGCAAGAGGGATCGCACAGATACGCAGTATTTT.